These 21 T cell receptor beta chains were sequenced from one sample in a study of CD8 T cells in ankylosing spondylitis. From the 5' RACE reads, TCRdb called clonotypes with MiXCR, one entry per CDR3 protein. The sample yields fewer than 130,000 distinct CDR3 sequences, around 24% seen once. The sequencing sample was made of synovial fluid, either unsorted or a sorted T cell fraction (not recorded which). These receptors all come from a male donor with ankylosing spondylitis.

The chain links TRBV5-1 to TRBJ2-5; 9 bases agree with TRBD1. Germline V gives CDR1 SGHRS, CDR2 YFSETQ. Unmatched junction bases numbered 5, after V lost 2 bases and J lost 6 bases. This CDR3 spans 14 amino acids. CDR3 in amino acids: CASSLTGGEKTQYF. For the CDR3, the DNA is TGCGCCAGCAGCTTAACAGGGGGCGAAAAGACCCAGTACTTC.

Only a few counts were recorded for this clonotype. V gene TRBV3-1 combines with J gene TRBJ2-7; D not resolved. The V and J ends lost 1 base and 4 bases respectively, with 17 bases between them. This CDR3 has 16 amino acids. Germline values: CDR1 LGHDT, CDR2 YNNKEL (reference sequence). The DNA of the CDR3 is TGTGCCAGCAGCCAAGTTGGGCATGAGAAGGTTTACGAGCAGTACTTC. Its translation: CASSQVGHEKVYEQYF.

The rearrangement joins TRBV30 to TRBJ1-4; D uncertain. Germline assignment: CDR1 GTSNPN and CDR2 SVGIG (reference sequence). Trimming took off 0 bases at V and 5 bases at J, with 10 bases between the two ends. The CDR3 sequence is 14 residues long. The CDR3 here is CAWSVPSGNEKLFF. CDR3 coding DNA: TGTGCCTGGAGTGTACCCTCGGGGAATGAAAAACTGTTTTTT.

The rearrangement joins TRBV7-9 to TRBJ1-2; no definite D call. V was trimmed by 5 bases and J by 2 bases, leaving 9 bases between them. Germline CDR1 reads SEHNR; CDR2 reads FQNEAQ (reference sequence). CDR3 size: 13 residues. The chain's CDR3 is CASSHTENYGYTF. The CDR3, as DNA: TGTGCCAGCAGCCACACAGAGAACTATGGCTACACCTTC.

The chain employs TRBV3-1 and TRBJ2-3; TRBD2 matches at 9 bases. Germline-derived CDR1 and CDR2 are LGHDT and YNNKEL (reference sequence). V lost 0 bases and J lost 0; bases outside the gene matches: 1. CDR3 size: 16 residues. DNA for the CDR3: TGTGCCAGCAGCCAAGATACTAGCGGGAGCACAGATACGCAGTATTTT. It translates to CASSQDTSGSTDTQYF.

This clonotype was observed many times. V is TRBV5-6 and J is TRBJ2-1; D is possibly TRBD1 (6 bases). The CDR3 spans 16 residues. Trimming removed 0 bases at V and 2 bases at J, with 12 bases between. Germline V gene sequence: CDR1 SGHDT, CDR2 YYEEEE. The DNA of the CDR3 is TGTGCCAGCAGCTTGGAAACAGGGAGCACCTACAATGAGCAGTTCTTC. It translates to CASSLETGSTYNEQFF.

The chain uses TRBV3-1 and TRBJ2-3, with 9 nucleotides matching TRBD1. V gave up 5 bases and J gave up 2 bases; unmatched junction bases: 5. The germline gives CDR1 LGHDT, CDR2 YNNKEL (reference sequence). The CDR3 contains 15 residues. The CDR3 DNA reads TGTGCCAGCAGCGGCCGGGACAGGGTCACAGATACGCAGTATTTT. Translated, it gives CASSGRDRVTDTQYF.

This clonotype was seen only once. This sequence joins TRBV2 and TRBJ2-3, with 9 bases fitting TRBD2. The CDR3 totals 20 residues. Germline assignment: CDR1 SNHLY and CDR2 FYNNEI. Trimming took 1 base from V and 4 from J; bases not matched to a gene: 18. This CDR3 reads CASSEEGREGFSPRPDTQYF. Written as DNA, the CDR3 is TGTGCCAGCAGTGAAGAAGGGCGGGAGGGTTTTAGTCCACGTCCAGATACGCAGTATTTT.

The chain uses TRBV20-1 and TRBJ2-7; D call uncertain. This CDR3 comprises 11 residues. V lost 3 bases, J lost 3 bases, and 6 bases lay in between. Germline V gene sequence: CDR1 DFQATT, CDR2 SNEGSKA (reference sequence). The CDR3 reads CSASANYEQYF. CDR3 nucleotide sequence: TGCAGTGCTAGTGCGAACTACGAGCAGTACTTC.

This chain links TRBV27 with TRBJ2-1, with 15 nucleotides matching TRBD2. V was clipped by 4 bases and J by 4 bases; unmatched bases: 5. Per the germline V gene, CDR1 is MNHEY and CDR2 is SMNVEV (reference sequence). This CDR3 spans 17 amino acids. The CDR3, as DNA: TGTGCCAGCAGTTCATGGACTAGCGGGAGGGGATACAATGAGCAGTTCTTC. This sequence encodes CASSSWTSGRGYNEQFF.

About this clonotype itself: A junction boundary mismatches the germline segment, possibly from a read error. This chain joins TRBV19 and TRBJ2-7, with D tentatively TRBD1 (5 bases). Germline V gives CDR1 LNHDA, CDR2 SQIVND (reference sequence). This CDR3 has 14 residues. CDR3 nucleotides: TGCGCCAGTAGTATAGTCGGACAACGAGGAGAGCAGTACTTC. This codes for CASSIVGQRGEQYF.

CDR3 amino acids: CASSRKGAGVGNEQFF. The CDR3 DNA follows: TGTGCCAGCAGCCGAAAGGGGGCGGGAGTAGGCAATGAGCAGTTCTTC. The V and J genes are TRBV27 and TRBJ2-1; D possibly uses TRBD1 or TRBD2 (7 bases each). Trimming cost V 6 bases and J 6 bases, with 21 bases left between them. The germline V gene encodes CDR1 MNHEY and CDR2 SMNVEV (reference sequence). The CDR3 covers 16 residues.

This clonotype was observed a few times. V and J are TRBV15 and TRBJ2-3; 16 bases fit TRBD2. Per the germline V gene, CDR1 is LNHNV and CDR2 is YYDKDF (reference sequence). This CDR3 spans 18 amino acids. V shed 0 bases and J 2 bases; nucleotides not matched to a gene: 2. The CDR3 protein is CATSRDGTSGRATDTQYF. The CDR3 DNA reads TGTGCCACCAGCAGAGATGGGACTAGCGGGAGGGCCACAGATACGCAGTATTTT.

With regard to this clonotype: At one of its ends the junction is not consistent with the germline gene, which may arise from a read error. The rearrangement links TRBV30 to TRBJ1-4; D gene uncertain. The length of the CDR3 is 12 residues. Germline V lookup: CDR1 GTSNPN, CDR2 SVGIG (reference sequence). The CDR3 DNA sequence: TGTGCCTGGAGTTGGACGAATGGCGGAAAACTTTTT. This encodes CAWSWTNGGKLF.

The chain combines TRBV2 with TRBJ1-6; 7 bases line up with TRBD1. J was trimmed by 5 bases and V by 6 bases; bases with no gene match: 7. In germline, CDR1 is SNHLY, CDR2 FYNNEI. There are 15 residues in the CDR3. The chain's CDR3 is CASSGTDSNNSPLHF. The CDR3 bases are TGTGCCAGCAGCGGGACAGACAGCAATAATTCACCCCTCCACTTT.

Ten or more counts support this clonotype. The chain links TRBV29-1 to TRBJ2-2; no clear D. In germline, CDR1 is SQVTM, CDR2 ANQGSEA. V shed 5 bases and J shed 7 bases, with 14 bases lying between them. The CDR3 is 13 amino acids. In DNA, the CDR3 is TGCAGCGTTTCCGATGGAGAAGACGGGGAGCTGTTTTTT. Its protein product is CSVSDGEDGELFF.

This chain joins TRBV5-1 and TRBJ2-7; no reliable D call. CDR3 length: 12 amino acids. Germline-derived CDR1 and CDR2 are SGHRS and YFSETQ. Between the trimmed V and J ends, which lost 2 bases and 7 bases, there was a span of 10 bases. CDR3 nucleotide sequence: TGCGCCAGCAGCTTTTCAGGTGGGGAGCAGTACGTC. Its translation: CASSFSGGEQYV.

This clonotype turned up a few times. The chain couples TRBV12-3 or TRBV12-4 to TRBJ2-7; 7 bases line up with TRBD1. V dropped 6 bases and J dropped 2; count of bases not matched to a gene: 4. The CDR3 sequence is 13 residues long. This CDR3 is CASSSGTAYEQYV. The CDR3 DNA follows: TGTGCCAGCAGCTCCGGGACAGCCTACGAGCAGTACGTC.

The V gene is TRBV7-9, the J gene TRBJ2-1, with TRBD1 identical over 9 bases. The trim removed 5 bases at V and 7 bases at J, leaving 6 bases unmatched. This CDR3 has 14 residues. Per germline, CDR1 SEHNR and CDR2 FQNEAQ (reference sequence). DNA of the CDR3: TGTGCCAGCAGCCTTGGACAGGGGAGGAATGAGCAGTTCTTC. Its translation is CASSLGQGRNEQFF. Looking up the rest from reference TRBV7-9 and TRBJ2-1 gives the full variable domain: DTGVSQNPRHKITKRGQNVTFRCDPISEHNRLYWYRQTLGQGPEFLTYFQNEAQLEKSRLLSDRFSAERPKGSFSTLEIQRTEQGDSAMYLCASSLGQGRNEQFFGPGTRLTVL.

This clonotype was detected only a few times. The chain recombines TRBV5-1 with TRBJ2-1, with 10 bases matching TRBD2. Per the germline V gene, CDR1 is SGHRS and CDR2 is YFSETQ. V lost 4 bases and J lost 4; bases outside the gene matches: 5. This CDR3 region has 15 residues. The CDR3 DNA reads TGCGCCAGCAGCGTTACTAGCGGGGATTACAATGAGCAGTTCTTC. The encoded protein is CASSVTSGDYNEQFF. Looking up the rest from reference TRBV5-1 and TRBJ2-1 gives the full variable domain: KAGVTQTPRYLIKTRGQQVTLSCSPISGHRSVSWYQQTPGQGLQFLFEYFSETQRNKGNFPGRFSGRQFSNSRSEMNVSTLELGDSALYLCASSVTSGDYNEQFFGPGTRLTVL.

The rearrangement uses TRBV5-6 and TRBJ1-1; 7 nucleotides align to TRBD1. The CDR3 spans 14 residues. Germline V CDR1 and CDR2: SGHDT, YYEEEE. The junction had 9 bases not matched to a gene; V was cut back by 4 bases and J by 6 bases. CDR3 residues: CASSQLLGTAEAFF. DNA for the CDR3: TGTGCCAGCAGCCAACTTCTTGGGACAGCTGAAGCTTTCTTT. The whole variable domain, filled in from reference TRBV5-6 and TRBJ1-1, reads DAGVTQSPTHLIKTRGQQVTLRCSPKSGHDTVSWYQQALGQGPQFIFQYYEEEERQRGNFPDRFSGHQFPNYSSELNVNALLLGDSALYLCASSQLLGTAEAFFGQGTRLTVV.